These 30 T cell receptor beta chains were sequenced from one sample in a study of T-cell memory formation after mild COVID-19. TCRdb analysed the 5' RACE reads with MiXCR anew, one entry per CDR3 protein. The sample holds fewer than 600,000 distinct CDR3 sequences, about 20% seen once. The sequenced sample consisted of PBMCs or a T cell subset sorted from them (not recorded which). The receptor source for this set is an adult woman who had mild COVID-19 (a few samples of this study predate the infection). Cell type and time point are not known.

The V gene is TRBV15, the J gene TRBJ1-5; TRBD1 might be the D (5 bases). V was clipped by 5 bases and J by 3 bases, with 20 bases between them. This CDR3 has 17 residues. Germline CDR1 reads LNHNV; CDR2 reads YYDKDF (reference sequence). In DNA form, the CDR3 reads TGTGCCACCAGCGACCGTTTTGCTTCCGGGGCCAATCAGCCCCAGCATTTT. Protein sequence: CATSDRFASGANQPQHF. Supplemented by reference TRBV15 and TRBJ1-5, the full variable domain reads DAMVIQNPRYQVTQFGKPVTLSCSQTLNHNVMYWYQQKSSQAPKLLFHYYDKDFNNEADTPDNFQSRRPNTSFCFLDIRSPGLGDTAMYLCATSDRFASGANQPQHFGDGTRLSIL.

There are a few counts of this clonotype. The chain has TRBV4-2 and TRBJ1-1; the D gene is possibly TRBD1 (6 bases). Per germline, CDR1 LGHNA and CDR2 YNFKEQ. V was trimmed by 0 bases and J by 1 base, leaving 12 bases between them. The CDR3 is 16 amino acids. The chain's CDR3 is CASSQDAGTKNTEAFF. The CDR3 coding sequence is TGTGCCAGCAGCCAAGATGCCGGGACAAAGAACACTGAAGCTTTCTTT.

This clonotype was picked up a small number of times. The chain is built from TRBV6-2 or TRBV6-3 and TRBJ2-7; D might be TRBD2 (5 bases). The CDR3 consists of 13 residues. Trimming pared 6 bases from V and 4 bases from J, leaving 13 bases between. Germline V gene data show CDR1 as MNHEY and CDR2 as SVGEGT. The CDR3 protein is CASSSQRAYEQYF. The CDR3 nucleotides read TGTGCCAGCAGCTCCCAGAGGGCATACGAGCAGTACTTC.

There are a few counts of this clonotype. The CDR3 nucleotides read TGTGCCAGCAGCCGGGGGGGACTAGCGGCGTACAATGAGCAGTTCTTC. This sequence encodes CASSRGGLAAYNEQFF. The V call is TRBV7-9, the J call TRBJ2-1, with 11 bases matching TRBD2. With V trimmed by 5 bases and J by 4 bases, 7 bases remained unmatched. The CDR3 covers 16 residues. CDR1 and CDR2 from the germline V gene are SEHNR and FQNEAQ (reference sequence).

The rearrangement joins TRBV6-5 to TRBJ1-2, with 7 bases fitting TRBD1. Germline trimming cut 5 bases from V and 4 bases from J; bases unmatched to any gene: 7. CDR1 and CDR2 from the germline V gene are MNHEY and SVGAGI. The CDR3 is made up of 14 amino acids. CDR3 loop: CASSNRGKGYGYTF. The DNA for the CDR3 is TGTGCCAGCAGTAACAGGGGAAAAGGCTATGGCTACACCTTC.

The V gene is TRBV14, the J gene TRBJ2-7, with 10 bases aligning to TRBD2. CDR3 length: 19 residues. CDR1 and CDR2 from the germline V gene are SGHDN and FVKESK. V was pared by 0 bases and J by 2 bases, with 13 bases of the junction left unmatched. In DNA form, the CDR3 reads TGTGCCAGCAGCCAAGACGACAGGGAACTAGCGGGGATCACCTACGAGCAGTACTTC. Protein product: CASSQDDRELAGITYEQYF.

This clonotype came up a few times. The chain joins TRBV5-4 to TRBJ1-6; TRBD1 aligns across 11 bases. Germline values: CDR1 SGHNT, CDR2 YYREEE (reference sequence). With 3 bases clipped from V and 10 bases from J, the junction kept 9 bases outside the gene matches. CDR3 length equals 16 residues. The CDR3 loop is CASSWTDRGRGSPLHF. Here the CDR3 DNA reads TGTGCCAGCAGCTGGACGGACAGGGGGCGCGGATCACCCCTCCACTTT.

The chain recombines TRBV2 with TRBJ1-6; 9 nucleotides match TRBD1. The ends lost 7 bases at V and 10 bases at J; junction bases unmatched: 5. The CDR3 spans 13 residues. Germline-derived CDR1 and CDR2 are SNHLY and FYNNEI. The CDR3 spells CASKDRGSSPLHF. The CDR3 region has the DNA TGTGCCAGCAAGGACAGGGGCTCATCACCCCTCCACTTT.

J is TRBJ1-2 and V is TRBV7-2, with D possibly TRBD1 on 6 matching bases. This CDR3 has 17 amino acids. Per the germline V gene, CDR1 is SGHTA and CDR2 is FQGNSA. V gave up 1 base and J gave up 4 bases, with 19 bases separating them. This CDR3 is CASSLVVGGRGLYGYTF. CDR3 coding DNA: TGTGCCAGCAGCTTAGTGGTGGGCGGCAGGGGACTCTATGGCTACACCTTC.

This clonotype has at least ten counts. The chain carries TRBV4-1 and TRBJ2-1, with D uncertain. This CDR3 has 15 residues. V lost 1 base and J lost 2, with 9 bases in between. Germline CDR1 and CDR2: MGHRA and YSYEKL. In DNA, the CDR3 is TGCGCCAGCAGCCAAGTTTCCGACCCCTACAATGAGCAGTTCTTC. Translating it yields CASSQVSDPYNEQFF.

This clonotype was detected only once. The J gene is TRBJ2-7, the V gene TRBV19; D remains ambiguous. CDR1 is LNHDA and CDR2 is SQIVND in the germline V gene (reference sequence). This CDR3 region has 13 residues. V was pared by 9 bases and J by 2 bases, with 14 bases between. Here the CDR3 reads CARSPGGPYEQYF. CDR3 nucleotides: TGTGCCAGGTCCCCCGGCGGCCCCTACGAGCAGTACTTC.

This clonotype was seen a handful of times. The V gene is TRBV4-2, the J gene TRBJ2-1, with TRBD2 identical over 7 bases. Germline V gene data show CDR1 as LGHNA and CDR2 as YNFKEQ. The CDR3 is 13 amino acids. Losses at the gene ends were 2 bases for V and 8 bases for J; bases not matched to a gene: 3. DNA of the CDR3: TGTGCCAGCAGCCAACCGGGGGGAGATGAGCAGTTCTTC. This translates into CASSQPGGDEQFF.

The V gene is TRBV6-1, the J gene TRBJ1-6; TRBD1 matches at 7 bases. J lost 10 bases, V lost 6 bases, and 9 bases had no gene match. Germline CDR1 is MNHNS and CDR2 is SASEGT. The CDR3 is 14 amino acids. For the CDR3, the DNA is TGTGCCAGCAGATTAACAGGGGAGTGGTCACCCCTCCACTTT. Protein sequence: CASRLTGEWSPLHF.

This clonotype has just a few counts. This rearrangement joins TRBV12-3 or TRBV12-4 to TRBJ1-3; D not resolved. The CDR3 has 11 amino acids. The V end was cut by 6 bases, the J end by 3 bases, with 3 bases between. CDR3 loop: CASSRGNTIYF. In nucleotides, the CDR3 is TGTGCCAGCAGCCGTGGAAACACCATATATTTT.

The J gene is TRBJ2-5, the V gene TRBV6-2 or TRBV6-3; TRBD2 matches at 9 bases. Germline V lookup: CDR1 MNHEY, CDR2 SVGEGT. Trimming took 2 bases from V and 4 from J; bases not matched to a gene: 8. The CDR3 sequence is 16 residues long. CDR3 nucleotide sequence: TGTGCCAGCAGTTACCTAGCGGGAACGTCTGGAGAGACCCAGTACTTC. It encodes CASSYLAGTSGETQYF.

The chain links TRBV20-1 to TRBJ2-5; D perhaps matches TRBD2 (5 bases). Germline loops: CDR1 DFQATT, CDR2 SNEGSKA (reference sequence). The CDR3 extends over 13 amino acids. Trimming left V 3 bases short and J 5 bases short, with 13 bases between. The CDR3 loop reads CSARRRYEETQYF. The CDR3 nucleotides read TGCAGTGCTAGGAGGAGGTATGAGGAGACCCAGTACTTC.

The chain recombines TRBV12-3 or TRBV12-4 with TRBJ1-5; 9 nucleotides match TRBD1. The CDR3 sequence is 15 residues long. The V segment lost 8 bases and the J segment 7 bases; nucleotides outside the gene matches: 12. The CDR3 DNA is TGTGCCAGCGGCATACAACAGGGGGCAGGACAGCCCCAGCATTTT. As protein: CASGIQQGAGQPQHF.

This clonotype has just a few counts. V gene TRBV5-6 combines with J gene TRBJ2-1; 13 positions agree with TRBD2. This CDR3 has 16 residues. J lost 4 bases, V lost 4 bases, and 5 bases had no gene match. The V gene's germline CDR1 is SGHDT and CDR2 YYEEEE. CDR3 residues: CASSPGTSGNYNEQFF. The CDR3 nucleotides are TGTGCCAGCAGCCCAGGGACTAGCGGGAATTACAATGAGCAGTTCTTC.

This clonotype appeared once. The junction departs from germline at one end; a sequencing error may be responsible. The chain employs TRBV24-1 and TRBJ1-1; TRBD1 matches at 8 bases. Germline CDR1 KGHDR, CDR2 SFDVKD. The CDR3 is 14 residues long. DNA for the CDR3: TGTGCCACCAGTCGGACAGGGATGGCGTCTGAGGCTTTCTTT. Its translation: CATSRTGMASEAFF.

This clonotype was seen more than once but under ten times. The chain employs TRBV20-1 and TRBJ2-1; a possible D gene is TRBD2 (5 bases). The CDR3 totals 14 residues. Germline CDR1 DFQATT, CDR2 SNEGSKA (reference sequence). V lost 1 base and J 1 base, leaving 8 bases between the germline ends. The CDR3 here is CSARVGASYNEQFF. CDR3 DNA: TGCAGTGCTAGAGTGGGAGCTTCCTACAATGAGCAGTTCTTC.

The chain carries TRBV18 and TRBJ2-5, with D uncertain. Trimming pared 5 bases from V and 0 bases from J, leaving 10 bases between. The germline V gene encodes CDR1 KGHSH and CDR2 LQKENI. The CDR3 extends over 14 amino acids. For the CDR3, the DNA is TGTGCCAGCTCATCCTCAGCGTACCAAGAGACCCAGTACTTC. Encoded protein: CASSSSAYQETQYF. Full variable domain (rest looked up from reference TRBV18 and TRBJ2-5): NAGVMQNPRHLVRRRGQEARLRCSPMKGHSHVYWYRQLPEEGLKFMVYLQKENIIDESGMPKERFSAEFPKEGPSILRIQQVVRGDSAAYFCASSSSAYQETQYFGPGTRLLVL.

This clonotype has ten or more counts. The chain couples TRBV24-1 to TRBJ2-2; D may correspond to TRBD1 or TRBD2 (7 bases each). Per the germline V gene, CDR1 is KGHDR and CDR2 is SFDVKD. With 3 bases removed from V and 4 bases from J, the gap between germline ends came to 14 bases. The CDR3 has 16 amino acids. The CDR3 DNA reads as TGTGCCACCAGTGATCCGGGGGGACAGACCACCGGGGAGCTGTTTTTT. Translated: CATSDPGGQTTGELFF.

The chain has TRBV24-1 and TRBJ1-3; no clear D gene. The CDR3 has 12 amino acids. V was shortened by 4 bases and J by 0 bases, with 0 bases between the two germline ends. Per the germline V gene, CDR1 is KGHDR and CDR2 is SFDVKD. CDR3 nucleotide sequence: TGTGCCACCAGTGACTCTGGAAACACCATATATTTT. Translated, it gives CATSDSGNTIYF.

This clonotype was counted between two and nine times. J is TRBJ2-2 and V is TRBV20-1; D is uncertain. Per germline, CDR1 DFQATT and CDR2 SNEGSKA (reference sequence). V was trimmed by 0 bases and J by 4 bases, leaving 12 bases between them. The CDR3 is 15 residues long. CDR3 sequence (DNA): TGCAGTGCTAGAGAACCCAGCGTCGGCACCGGGGAGCTGTTTTTT. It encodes CSAREPSVGTGELFF.

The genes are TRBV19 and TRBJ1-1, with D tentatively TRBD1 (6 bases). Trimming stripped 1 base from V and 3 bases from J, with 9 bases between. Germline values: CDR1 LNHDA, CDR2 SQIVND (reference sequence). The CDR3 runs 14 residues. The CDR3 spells CASSIVPGDTEAFF. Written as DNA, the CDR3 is TGTGCCAGTAGTATAGTTCCAGGGGACACTGAAGCTTTCTTT.

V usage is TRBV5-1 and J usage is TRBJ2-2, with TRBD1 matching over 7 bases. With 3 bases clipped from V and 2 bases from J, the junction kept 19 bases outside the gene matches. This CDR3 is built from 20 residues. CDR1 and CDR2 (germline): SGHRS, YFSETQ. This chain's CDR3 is CASSYTIGFPGQPNTGELFF. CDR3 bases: TGCGCCAGCAGCTACACGATTGGCTTCCCGGGACAGCCTAACACCGGGGAGCTGTTTTTT.

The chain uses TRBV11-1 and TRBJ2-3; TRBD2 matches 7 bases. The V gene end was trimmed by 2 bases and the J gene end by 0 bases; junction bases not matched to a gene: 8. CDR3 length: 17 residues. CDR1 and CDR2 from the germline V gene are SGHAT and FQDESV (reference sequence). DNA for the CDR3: TGTGCCAGCAGCTTAAGCGGGGACTCGTCTAGCACAGATACGCAGTATTTT. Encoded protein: CASSLSGDSSSTDTQYF.

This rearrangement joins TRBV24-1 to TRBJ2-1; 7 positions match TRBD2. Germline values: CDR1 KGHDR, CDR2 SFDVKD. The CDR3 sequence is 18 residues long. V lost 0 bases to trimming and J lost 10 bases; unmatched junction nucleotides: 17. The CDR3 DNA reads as TGTGCCACCAGTGATTTGCAAGGGAACACCGGCGTGCGGGGGGAGCAGTTCTTC. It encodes CATSDLQGNTGVRGEQFF.

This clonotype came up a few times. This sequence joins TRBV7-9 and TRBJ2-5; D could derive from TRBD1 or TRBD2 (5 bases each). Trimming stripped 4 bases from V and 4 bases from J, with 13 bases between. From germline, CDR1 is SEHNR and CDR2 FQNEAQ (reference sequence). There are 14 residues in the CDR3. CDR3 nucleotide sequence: TGTGCCAGCAGCTCAAGGGACCTGCGAGAGACCCAGTACTTC. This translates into CASSSRDLRETQYF.

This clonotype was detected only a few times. The CDR3 region has the DNA TGTGCCAGCAGAGCGAGGGCTAATGCGTCCGAGCAGTACTTC. Its translation: CASRARANASEQYF. The chain employs TRBV2 and TRBJ2-7, with D maybe TRBD2 (5 bases). This CDR3 contains 14 residues. Trimming took off 6 bases at V and 6 bases at J, with 18 bases between the two ends. Per germline, CDR1 SNHLY and CDR2 FYNNEI. The full variable domain, in which reference TRBV2 and TRBJ2-7 provide the parts outside the CDR3, is EPEVTQTPSHQVTQMGQEVILRCVPISNHLYFYWYRQILGQKVEFLVSFYNNEISEKSEIFDDQFSVERPDGSNFTLKIRSTKLEDSAMYFCASRARANASEQYFGPGTRLTVT.